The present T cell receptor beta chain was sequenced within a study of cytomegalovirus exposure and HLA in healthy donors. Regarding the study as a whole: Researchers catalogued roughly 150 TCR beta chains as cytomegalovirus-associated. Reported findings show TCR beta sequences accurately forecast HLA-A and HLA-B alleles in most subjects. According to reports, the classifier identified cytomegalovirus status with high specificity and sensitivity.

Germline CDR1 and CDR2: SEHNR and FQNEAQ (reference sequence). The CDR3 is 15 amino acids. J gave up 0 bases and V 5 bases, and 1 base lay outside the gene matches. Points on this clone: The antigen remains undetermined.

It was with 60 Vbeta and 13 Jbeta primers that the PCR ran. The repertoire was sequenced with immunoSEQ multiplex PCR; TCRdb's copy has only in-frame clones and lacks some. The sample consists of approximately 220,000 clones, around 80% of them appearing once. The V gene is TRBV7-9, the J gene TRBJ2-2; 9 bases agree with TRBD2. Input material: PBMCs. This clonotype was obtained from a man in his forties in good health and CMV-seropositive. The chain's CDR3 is CASSPSGTNTGELFF. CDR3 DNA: TGTGCCAGCAGCCCTAGCGGGACGAACACCGGGGAGCTGTTTTTT.